This T cell receptor (beta chain) originates from a study of T cells in women clearing cervical HPV infection. Study-level information: Cases' blood sampling followed lesion detection by median approximately 150 days (90 to 200). Study-wide results and caveats: Each sample's T-cell count was unknown, possibly confounding richness. CIN3+ cases had significantly higher TCR repertoire richness than controls, but evenness did not differ.

A word on this clone: Antigen: not known. The CDR3 extends 3 residues past the end of the read, so its final part is completed from the germline J gene.

The repertoire was sequenced with immunoSEQ multiplex PCR; TCRdb's copy has only in-frame clones and lacks some. Reported are 20,000 to 25,000 clones; the ten largest clones contain about 2.5%. The CDR3 has 13 residues. Losses at the gene ends were 5 bases for V and 6 bases for J; bases not matched to a gene: 7. The germline CDR1 and CDR2 sequences are SGHVS and FNYEAQ. This chain joins TRBV7-6 and TRBJ2-7, with 7 bases lining up with TRBD1. Sequences were obtained from blood buffy coat. The source of this sequence is a woman aged 18 to 69 with a cervical HPV16 infection that either progressed to CIN3+ or cleared (not recorded which). The DNA read from the CDR3 is TGTGCCAGCAGCCCAAGGGCAGGGGGCGAG. As protein: CASSPRAGGE. Given in full, the CDR3 is CASSPRAGGEQYF.